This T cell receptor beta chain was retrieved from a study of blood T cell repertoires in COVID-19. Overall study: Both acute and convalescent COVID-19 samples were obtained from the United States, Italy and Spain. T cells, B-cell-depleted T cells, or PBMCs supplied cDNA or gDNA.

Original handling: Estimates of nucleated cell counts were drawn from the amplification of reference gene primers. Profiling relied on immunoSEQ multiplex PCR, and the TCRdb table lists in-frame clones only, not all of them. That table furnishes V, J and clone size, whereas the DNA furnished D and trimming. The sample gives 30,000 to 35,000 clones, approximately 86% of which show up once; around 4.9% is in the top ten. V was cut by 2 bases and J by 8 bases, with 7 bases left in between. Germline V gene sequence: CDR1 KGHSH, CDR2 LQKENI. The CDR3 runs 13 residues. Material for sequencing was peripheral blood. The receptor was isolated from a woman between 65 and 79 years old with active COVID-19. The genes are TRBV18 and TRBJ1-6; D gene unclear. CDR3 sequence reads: CASSPGRDSPLHF. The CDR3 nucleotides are TGTGCCAGCTCACCAGGGAGGGATTCACCCCTCCACTTT.